This T cell receptor beta chain was retrieved from a study of T-cell memory formation after mild COVID-19. This clonotype was detected a few times. Via MiXCR, TCRdb re-called the 5' RACE reads, giving one row per CDR3 protein. The table shows some 68,000 distinct CDR3 sequences, with roughly 17% occurring only once. The CDR3 spans 12 residues. Per germline, CDR1 SGHRS and CDR2 YFSETQ. Trimming shortened V by 5 bases and J by 2 bases, and 5 bases separated the two germline ends. The sequence was obtained from an adult woman who had mild COVID-19 (a few samples of this study predate the infection). Cell type and time point are not known. V gene TRBV5-1 combines with J gene TRBJ2-1, with no clear D. Sequencing was carried out using PBMCs or a T cell subset sorted from them (not recorded which). The CDR3 DNA reads TGCGCCAGCAGGTCTACCTACAATGAGCAGTTCTTC. Its translation is CASRSTYNEQFF.